One and the same sample provided the 13 T cell receptor beta chains below, sequenced in a study of control samples from healthy donors and cancer patients. The assay was immunoSEQ multiplex PCR, and TCRdb's table has in-frame clones only and misses some. Altogether about 130,000 clones are present, more than 85% being singletons, with the ten largest covering roughly 8.8%. Input material: blood. These receptors originate from a man between 18 and 35 years old in good health.

J is TRBJ1-6 and V is TRBV13, with D possibly TRBD1 on 5 matching bases. The CDR3 contains 14 residues. The V and J ends lost 3 bases and 9 bases respectively, with 12 bases between them. The germline gives CDR1 PRHDT, CDR2 FYEKMQ (reference sequence). The CDR3 is CASSFAGQGSPLHF. For the CDR3, the DNA is TGTGCCAGCAGCTTCGCAGGGCAGGGTTCACCCCTCCACTTT.

The CDR3 region is CASSLAPQGREQYF. CDR3 nucleotide sequence: TGTGCCAGCAGCTTGGCCCCTCAGGGACGGGAGCAGTACTTC. The gene calls are TRBV5-6 and TRBJ2-7; D may be TRBD1 or TRBD2 (5 bases each). This CDR3 has 14 amino acids. V dropped 0 bases and J dropped 7 bases, with 14 bases sitting between them. In germline, CDR1 is SGHDT, CDR2 YYEEEE.

The chain joins TRBV18 to TRBJ1-1, with D unclear. Germline values: CDR1 KGHSH, CDR2 LQKENI. This CDR3 comprises 14 residues. Trimming stripped 1 base from V and 3 bases from J, with 9 bases between. DNA for the CDR3: TGTGCCAGCTCACCACGATTCGAGTACACTGAAGCTTTCTTT. It is translated as CASSPRFEYTEAFF.

The chain has TRBV9 and TRBJ2-1; 9 bases align to TRBD2. CDR3 size: 17 residues. Trimming took 0 bases from V and 0 from J; bases not matched to a gene: 4. Germline CDR1 reads SGDLS; CDR2 reads YYNGEE. The CDR3: CASSVDQRGDSYNEQFF. DNA of the CDR3: TGTGCCAGCAGCGTAGATCAGCGGGGGGACTCCTACAATGAGCAGTTCTTC.

The V call is TRBV6-5, the J call TRBJ2-1, with D possibly being TRBD2 (6 bases). The CDR3 length is 12 residues. V gave up 6 bases and J gave up 14 bases, with 17 bases separating them. Germline values: CDR1 MNHEY, CDR2 SVGAGI. The CDR3 DNA is TGTGCCAGCAGGTTTGGACCCGGGGGAGAGTTCTTC. It specifies CASRFGPGGEFF.

The V call is TRBV24-1, the J call TRBJ2-3; no clear D. Between the trimmed V and J ends, which lost 6 bases and 1 base, there was a span of 4 bases. Germline-derived CDR1 and CDR2 are KGHDR and SFDVKD. This CDR3 region has 12 residues. This chain's CDR3 is CATSSGTDTQYF. The CDR3 bases are TGTGCCACCAGTTCAGGCACAGATACGCAGTATTTT.

The gene calls are TRBV5-4 and TRBJ1-6; a weak D match, TRBD1 (5 bases). Trimming took 0 bases from V and 6 from J, leaving 7 bases between them. The CDR3 extends over 14 amino acids. CDR1 is SGHNT and CDR2 is YYREEE in the germline V gene (reference sequence). The CDR3 region has the DNA TGTGCCAGCAGCTTGGGGGGCAGTAATTCACCCCTCCACTTT. Protein sequence: CASSLGGSNSPLHF.

V usage is TRBV4-1 and J usage is TRBJ1-2; no definite D call. Germline CDR1 MGHRA, CDR2 YSYEKL. The V end lost 0 bases, the J end lost 2 bases, and 4 bases lay between the germline ends. This CDR3 is 13 amino acids long. DNA of the CDR3: TGCGCCAGCAGCCAAGATCTGAACTATGGCTACACCTTC. This encodes CASSQDLNYGYTF.

The chain couples TRBV5-1 to TRBJ1-4, with 7 bases fitting TRBD1. Germline CDR1 reads SGHRS; CDR2 reads YFSETQ. The CDR3 is 16 residues long. The V gene end was trimmed by 4 bases and the J gene end by 3 bases; junction bases not matched to a gene: 9. The CDR3 sequence is CASSINYRGANEKLFF. Here the CDR3 DNA reads TGCGCCAGCAGCATAAATTACAGGGGTGCTAATGAAAAACTGTTTTTT.

The chain employs TRBV3-1 (or the pseudogene TRBV3-2) and TRBJ1-1, with 8 nucleotides matching TRBD1. Germline-derived CDR1 and CDR2 are LGHDT and YNNKEL (reference sequence). V shed 1 base, J shed 0 bases, and the junction held 10 bases outside the gene matches. The CDR3 spans 18 residues. The CDR3 DNA reads TGTGCCAGCAGCCAAGGCTTCACAGGGGGGACTATGAACACTGAAGCTTTCTTT. Translating it yields CASSQGFTGGTMNTEAFF.

V is TRBV5-1 and J is TRBJ2-5; the D is unclear. This CDR3 region has 12 residues. V lost 0 bases and J 5 bases, leaving 5 bases between the germline ends. Germline values: CDR1 SGHRS, CDR2 YFSETQ. CDR3 DNA: TGCGCCAGCAGCTTGGTACCGGAGACCCAGTACTTC. Translated: CASSLVPETQYF.

The chain has TRBV19 and TRBJ1-2; D unclear. The V end lost 0 bases, the J end lost 5 bases, and 7 bases lay between the germline ends. This CDR3 has 13 amino acids. Germline V CDR1 and CDR2: LNHDA, SQIVND (reference sequence). The CDR3 DNA follows: TGTGCCAGTAGTATAGATCTCGAGTATGGCTACACCTTC. This translates into CASSIDLEYGYTF.

The V gene is TRBV7-9, the J gene TRBJ2-3; no clear D gene. The CDR3 runs to 16 residues. CDR1 and CDR2 from the germline V gene are SEHNR and FQNEAQ (reference sequence). Trimming removed 6 bases at V and 3 bases at J, with 19 bases between. CDR3 coding DNA: TGTGCCAGCAGTTATATGCCGGGTCCACCTACAGATACGCAGTATTTT. Its protein product is CASSYMPGPPTDTQYF.